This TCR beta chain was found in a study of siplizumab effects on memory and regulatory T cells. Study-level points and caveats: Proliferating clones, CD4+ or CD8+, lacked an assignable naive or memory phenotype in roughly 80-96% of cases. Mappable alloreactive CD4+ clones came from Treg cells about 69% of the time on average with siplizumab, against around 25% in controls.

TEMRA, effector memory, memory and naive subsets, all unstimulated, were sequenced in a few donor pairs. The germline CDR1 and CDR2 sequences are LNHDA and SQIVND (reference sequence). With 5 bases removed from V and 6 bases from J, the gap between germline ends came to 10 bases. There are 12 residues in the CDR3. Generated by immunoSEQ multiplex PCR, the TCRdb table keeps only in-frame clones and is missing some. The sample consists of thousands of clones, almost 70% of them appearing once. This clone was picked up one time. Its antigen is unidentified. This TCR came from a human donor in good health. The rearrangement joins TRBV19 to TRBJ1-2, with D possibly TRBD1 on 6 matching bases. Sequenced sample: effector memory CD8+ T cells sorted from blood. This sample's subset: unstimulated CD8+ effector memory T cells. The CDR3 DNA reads TGTGCCAGTAGTTCGGGGGGCAATGGCTACACCTTC. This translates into CASSSGGNGYTF. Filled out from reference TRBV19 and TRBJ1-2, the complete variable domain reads DGGITQSPKYLFRKEGQNVTLSCEQNLNHDAMYWYRQDPGQGLRLIYYSQIVNDFQKGDIAEGYSVSREKKESFPLTVTSAQKNPTAFYLCASSSGGNGYTFGSGTRLTVV.